The rows below give T cell receptor beta chains drawn from one sample of a study of shared clonotypes between healthy human individuals. This table comes from immunoSEQ multiplex PCR, and its TCRdb copy is limited to in-frame clones, with some not included. Here the sample spans about 1 million clones, roughly 70% being singletons. Sequenced material: memory CD4+ T cells sorted from blood. The receptors shown here come from a man between 18 and 29 years old in good health. Each CDR3 is given with its conserved first and last residue. D genes are given only for firm matches. Rows give clone size only sometimes, using once, few, many, or a class for an expanded clone.

j_call | v_call | clone_size | d_call | cdr3_nt | cdr3_aa
TRBJ1-3 | TRBV5-1 | NA | NA | TGCGCCAGCAGCTTGGAACCGCAACTCTCTGGAAACACCATATATTTT | CASSLEPQLSGNTIYF
TRBJ1-1 | TRBV20-1 | many | NA | TGCAGTGCTAACAGGGAGGCTGAAGCTTTCTTT | CSANREAEAFF
TRBJ2-7 | TRBV5-8 | NA | NA | TGTGCCAGCAGCTTGGGATTTTCTAGCGCCTACGAGCAGTACTTC | CASSLGFSSAYEQYF
TRBJ2-3 | TRBV5-1 | NA | TRBD2 | TGCGCCAGCGGACTAGGGGAACTCACAGATACGCAGTATTTT | CASGLGELTDTQYF
TRBJ2-3 | TRBV7-6 | many | TRBD2 | TGTGCCAGCAGCTTAAACCCAGCGGGGGGCACAGATACGCAGTATTTT | CASSLNPAGGTDTQYF
TRBJ1-1 | TRBV18 | NA | NA | TGTGCCAGCTCACCGCTTCAGAGGGACACTGAAGCTTTCTTT | CASSPLQRDTEAFF
TRBJ1-1 | TRBV5-1 | NA | NA | TGCGCCAGCAGCTTCAGGGAGAACACTGAAGCTTTCTTT | CASSFRENTEAFF
TRBJ1-2 | TRBV30 | NA | NA | TGTGCCTGGAGGCAGAAACAGGGTAACTATGGCTACACCTTC | CAWRQKQGNYGYTF
TRBJ2-1 | TRBV5-1 | NA | NA | TGCGCCAGCAGCTTCAACCTAGACAATGAGCAGTTCTTC | CASSFNLDNEQFF
TRBJ2-5 | TRBV30 | few | NA | TGTGCCTGGACCCAGGGGCCCCAAGAGACCCAGTACTTC | CAWTQGPQETQYF
TRBJ1-1 | TRBV6-5 | NA | TRBD1 | TGTGCCAGCAGTTACGGGGACAGGGGGGGCACTGAAGCTTTCTTT | CASSYGDRGGTEAFF
TRBJ2-5 | TRBV5-6 | NA | NA | TGTGCCAGCAGCTTGGCAGGGGAGACCCAGTACTTC | CASSLAGETQYF
TRBJ2-3 | TRBV10-1 | NA | NA | TGCGCCAGCGGAAAGGGGGGCACAGATACGCAGTATTTT | CASGKGGTDTQYF
TRBJ1-2 | TRBV2 | NA | TRBD1 | TGTGCCAGCAGTGGGACAGGGATCTATGGCTACACCTTC | CASSGTGIYGYTF
TRBJ1-6 | TRBV7-2 | NA | TRBD1 | TGTGCCAGCAGCTCGAGGACAGGGCTCAATTCACCCCTCCACTTT | CASSSRTGLNSPLHF
TRBJ1-2 | TRBV5-1 | NA | TRBD1 | TGCGCCAGCAGCTTGACCGGGACAGGGAGCTATGGCTACACCTTC | CASSLTGTGSYGYTF
TRBJ1-1 | TRBV2 | once | NA | TGTGCCAGCAGTACAGATTTGAACACTGAAGCTTTCTTT | CASSTDLNTEAFF
TRBJ1-1 | TRBV10-1 | NA | TRBD1 | TGCGCCAGCAGCCGCGGGACAGGGGCAGGTGAAGCTTTCTTT | CASSRGTGAGEAFF
TRBJ2-1 | TRBV5-8 | NA | NA | TGTGCCAGCAGCTTCGGGACGAACTCCTACAATGAGCAGTTCTTC | CASSFGTNSYNEQFF
TRBJ1-6 | TRBV7-6 | few | TRBD1 | TGTGCCAGCAGCTTAGCGACAGGGGCCTATTCACCCCTCCACTTT | CASSLATGAYSPLHF
TRBJ1-1 | TRBV5-6 | NA | TRBD1 | TGTGCCAGCAGTTTGTGGGGACAGGCAACAAACACTGAAGCTTTCTTT | CASSLWGQATNTEAFF
TRBJ1-6 | TRBV6-1 | NA | NA | TGTGCCAGCAGGCAGGGTGACGATAATTCACCCCTCCACTTT | CASRQGDDNSPLHF
TRBJ1-3 | TRBV12-2 | NA | NA | TGTGCAAGTCGCTTAGCCCCGCGGCGCACTGGAAACACCATATATTTT | CASRLAPRRTGNTIYF
TRBJ1-1 | TRBV29-1 | few | NA | TGCAGCGCACAGGGTAGCGGCACTGAAGCTTTCTTT | CSAQGSGTEAFF
TRBJ1-1 | TRBV5-8 | NA | TRBD1 | TGTGCCAGCAGCCGTACAGGGGGCCCTATGAACACTGAAGCTTTCTTT | CASSRTGGPMNTEAFF
TRBJ2-1 | TRBV19 | NA | NA | TGTGCCAGTAAGGGGCGGAGGGACAATGAGCAGTTCTTC | CASKGRRDNEQFF
TRBJ1-1 | TRBV28 | NA | TRBD1 | TGTGCCATCAGGGGACAGCACATGAACACTGAAGCTTTCTTT | CAIRGQHMNTEAFF